The 20 T cell receptor beta chains below come from one sample, sequenced in a study of blood T cell repertoires in COVID-19. Sequenced by immunoSEQ multiplex PCR; TCRdb stores in-frame clones only, minus some. The sample holds approximately 210,000 clones, 84% seen once. The sequenced sample consisted of peripheral blood. The receptors were gathered from a woman in her forties or fifties with active or convalescent COVID-19.

This clone was found once. V and J are TRBV6-5 and TRBJ2-1, with D uncertain. The CDR3 extends over 13 amino acids. Trimming removed 8 bases at V and 4 bases at J, with 12 bases between. Germline V gene data show CDR1 as MNHEY and CDR2 as SVGAGI. The CDR3 sequence: CASHWSGYNEQFF. In DNA form, the CDR3 reads TGTGCCAGCCATTGGTCGGGTTACAATGAGCAGTTCTTC.

This clone showed up just a few times. The chain employs TRBV5-6 and TRBJ2-1; 8 nucleotides line up with TRBD2. Germline CDR1 SGHDT, CDR2 YYEEEE. The CDR3 covers 14 residues. The V gene end was trimmed by 3 bases and the J gene end by 10 bases; junction bases not matched to a gene: 9. The CDR3 is CASSSTGTRGEQFF. The CDR3 DNA sequence: TGTGCCAGCAGCTCGACCGGGACTAGGGGAGAGCAGTTCTTC.

This clone showed up just once. V and J are TRBV28 and TRBJ1-1; TRBD1 matches 7 bases. This CDR3 spans 15 amino acids. Trimming at V came to 4 bases and at J to 5 bases, leaving 10 bases not matched to a gene. Germline CDR1 MDHEN, CDR2 SYDVKM. The CDR3 nucleotides read TGTGCCAGCAGTTCCCTGTACAGGGGTCAGACTGAAGCTTTCTTT. The encoded protein is CASSSLYRGQTEAFF.

V usage is TRBV10-1 and J usage is TRBJ2-3; 8 bases are a match to TRBD1. The CDR3 runs 15 residues. The junction had 5 bases not matched to a gene; V was cut back by 6 bases and J by 0 bases. CDR1 and CDR2 from the germline V gene are WNHNN and SYGVQD (reference sequence). CDR3 nucleotides: TGCGCCAGCAGCGGACAGGGACTTAGCACAGATACGCAGTATTTT. Protein sequence: CASSGQGLSTDTQYF.

This chain joins TRBV5-1 and TRBJ1-1, with D perhaps TRBD1 (6 bases). The CDR3 loop spans 14 amino acids. V lost 0 bases and J lost 5, with 11 bases in between. Germline V gene lookup returns CDR1 SGHRS and CDR2 YFSETQ. CDR3 sequence: CASSLALQGTEAFF. The CDR3, as DNA: TGCGCCAGCAGCTTGGCTCTTCAGGGGACTGAAGCTTTCTTT.

V usage is TRBV18 and J usage is TRBJ2-7, with 10 bases identical to TRBD1. The CDR3 is 15 amino acids. Germline trimming cut 4 bases from V and 8 bases from J; bases unmatched to any gene: 11. The germline CDR1 and CDR2 sequences are KGHSH and LQKENI. The CDR3 region has the DNA TGTGCCAGCTCACTCGCCGGGACAGGGGCCCCCCAGCAGTACGTC. Its protein is CASSLAGTGAPQQYV.

The chain joins TRBV3-1 (or the pseudogene TRBV3-2) to TRBJ2-1, with D perhaps TRBD1 (5 bases). This CDR3 comprises 12 residues. Trimming removed 4 bases from V and 9 bases from J, with 10 bases in between. Germline CDR1 is LGHDT and CDR2 is YNNKEL (reference sequence). CDR3 residues: CASSLDSREQFF. CDR3 nucleotide sequence: TGTGCCAGCAGCCTCGACAGTCGTGAGCAGTTCTTC.

This chain joins TRBV7-3 and TRBJ2-1; D possibly corresponds to TRBD2 (5 bases). The V gene lost 1 base and the J gene lost 7 bases, with 17 bases spanning the gap. The CDR3 has 16 amino acids. Germline CDR1 SGHTA, CDR2 FQGTGA. The CDR3 spells CASSLSLAQRRNEQFF. The CDR3 nucleotides are TGTGCCAGCAGCTTAAGCCTAGCCCAGAGGAGGAATGAGCAGTTCTTC.

The rearrangement uses TRBV28 and TRBJ1-1; D gene uncertain. Per the germline V gene, CDR1 is MDHEN and CDR2 is SYDVKM. CDR3 length: 12 residues. V lost 6 bases and J lost 3, with 8 bases in between. CDR3 protein: CASRLLDTEAFF. CDR3 sequence (DNA): TGTGCCAGCAGACTCTTGGACACTGAAGCTTTCTTT.

The J gene is TRBJ1-6, the V gene TRBV2; 8 bases fit TRBD1. The CDR3 covers 15 residues. CDR1 SNHLY and CDR2 FYNNEI come from the germline V gene. With 5 bases clipped from V and 10 bases from J, the junction kept 10 bases outside the gene matches. For the CDR3, the DNA is TGTGCCAGCAGTCGAGAGACAGGGGCGAAATCACCCCTCCACTTT. Translating gives CASSRETGAKSPLHF.

This sequence joins TRBV6-5 and TRBJ1-3, with TRBD1 as a possible D gene (6 bases). The CDR3 contains 15 residues. From germline, CDR1 is MNHEY and CDR2 SVGAGI. V shed 10 bases and J shed 2 bases, with 18 bases lying between them. The CDR3 coding sequence is TGTGCCACCGTACCCGGGACAACCGCTGGAAACACCATATATTTT. Amino acids: CATVPGTTAGNTIYF.

The V gene is TRBV28, the J gene TRBJ1-3; 9 nucleotides match TRBD1. The germline CDR1 and CDR2 sequences are MDHEN and SYDVKM. This CDR3 contains 15 residues. Trimming took 5 bases from V and 3 from J; bases not matched to a gene: 5. CDR3 DNA: TGTGCCAGCAGTCCCCAGGACAGGGGTGGAAACACCATATATTTT. Translating gives CASSPQDRGGNTIYF.

The chain couples TRBV6-6 to TRBJ2-1; TRBD2 aligns across 7 bases. V trimming: 6 bases; J trimming: 2 bases; junction bases outside the gene matches: 4. This CDR3 comprises 14 residues. Per germline, CDR1 MNHNY and CDR2 SVGAGI (reference sequence). CDR3 sequence: CASSSGGTYNEQFF. CDR3 nucleotides: TGTGCCAGCAGCTCGGGGGGTACCTACAATGAGCAGTTCTTC.

CDR3 residues: CASSPGQGLNTEAFF. The CDR3 DNA reads TGTGCCAGCTCACCAGGACAGGGATTGAACACTGAAGCTTTCTTT. The chain couples TRBV18 to TRBJ1-1, with 8 bases that match TRBD1. Germline trimming cut 2 bases from V and 0 bases from J; bases unmatched to any gene: 2. Germline V gives CDR1 KGHSH, CDR2 LQKENI. The CDR3 consists of 15 residues.

The CDR3, as DNA: TGCGCCAGCAGTGACCTCGGGGGGGCTGAAGCTTTCTTT. It yields the protein CASSDLGGAEAFF. J is TRBJ1-1 and V is TRBV10-1; a possible D gene is TRBD1 (5 bases). The V end was cut by 3 bases, the J end by 6 bases, with 11 bases between. The V gene's germline CDR1 is WNHNN and CDR2 SYGVQD (reference sequence). The CDR3 is made up of 13 amino acids.

The chain uses TRBV11-2 and TRBJ2-7, with D unresolved. Germline V lookup: CDR1 SGHAT, CDR2 FQNNGV. V lost 1 base and J lost 2, with 3 bases in between. The CDR3 consists of 12 residues. Written as DNA, the CDR3 is TGTGCCAGCAGCTTAGCCGCCTACGAGCAGTACTTC. It is translated as CASSLAAYEQYF.

This clone has just a few counts. V usage is TRBV5-4 and J usage is TRBJ2-7; 10 bases are shared with TRBD2. The CDR3 is made up of 15 amino acids. J was trimmed by 5 bases and V by 2 bases; bases with no gene match: 7. Germline lookup yields CDR1 SGHNT and CDR2 YYREEE (reference sequence). CDR3 in amino acids: CASSLKASGRNEQYF. The CDR3 nucleotides read TGTGCCAGCAGCTTAAAGGCTAGCGGGAGAAACGAGCAGTACTTC.

The chain links TRBV18 to TRBJ1-1; 10 bases are a match to TRBD1. Germline CDR1 reads KGHSH; CDR2 reads LQKENI. The trim removed 4 bases at V and 4 bases at J, leaving 3 bases unmatched. CDR3 length equals 14 residues. DNA for the CDR3: TGTGCCAGCTCACTCAGGGACAGGGGCACTGAAGCTTTCTTT. It codes for CASSLRDRGTEAFF.

V gene TRBV11-1 combines with J gene TRBJ2-3; D perhaps matches TRBD1 (5 bases). This CDR3 comprises 13 residues. Trimming removed 1 base from V and 5 bases from J, with 7 bases in between. Per germline, CDR1 SGHAT and CDR2 FQDESV (reference sequence). Here the CDR3 reads CASSLGGRDTQYF. CDR3 nucleotide sequence: TGTGCCAGCAGCTTAGGGGGCCGAGATACGCAGTATTTT. Variable domain in full (rest from reference TRBV11-1 and TRBJ2-3): EAEVAQSPRYKITEKSQAVAFWCDPISGHATLYWYRQILGQGPELLVQFQDESVVDDSQLPKDRFSAERLKGVDSTLKIQPAELGDSAMYLCASSLGGRDTQYFGPGTRLTVL.

The V and J genes are TRBV5-6 and TRBJ1-3; D is unclear. Germline CDR1 is SGHDT and CDR2 is YYEEEE. The CDR3 has 13 residues. V was cut by 3 bases and J by 2 bases, with 6 bases left in between. CDR3 bases: TGTGCCAGCAGCTGGGCCCCTGGAAACACCATATATTTT. Translating gives CASSWAPGNTIYF.